This T cell receptor beta chain was sequenced for a study of blood T cell repertoires in COVID-19 (TCRdb year 2020). At the level of the whole study: Samples from collaborators originated in the United States, Italy and Spain and spanned both the acute and convalescent phases of COVID-19. The material from the prospective study consisted of cDNA or gDNA derived from T cells, B-cell-depleted T cells, or PBMCs. The dataset comprised deeply sampled blood TCRbeta repertoires from subjects exposed to, actively infected with, or recovered from COVID-19. A freely available public database, intended as a resource for researchers studying the immune response to SARS-CoV-2, is where the repertoires were released. Samples were obtained from the ongoing ImmuneRACE study (first 160 participants) and from some 1,200 subjects provided by 6 global collaborators. Nearly every sample came with metadata listing a de-identified subject ID, COVID-19 status, age in years and sex. Where available, HLA class I and class II types were taken from metadata supplied by the sample provider and were not determined by assay-based typing.

TCRbeta CDR3 regions were amplified from genomic DNA by means of the immunoSEQ Assay, a bias-controlled multiplex PCR. The authors' pipeline ran thus. The number of nucleated cells in each sample was estimated by amplification of reference gene primers within the assay. Sequence reads were collapsed and filtered to measure the absolute abundance of every unique TCRbeta CDR3 rearrangement. For each sample, productive Simpson clonality was calculated by taking the square root of Simpson's diversity index across productive rearrangements. TCRdb obtained this table from immuneACCESS and retained in-frame rearrangements with V and J assigned. These tables miss some clones; where compared with another copy, unresolved V genes account for less than half of the shortfall, and the remainder is unexplained. The D gene and trimming were derived from the DNA, and the V and J assignments and clone size from that table. The sample table lists around 70,000 clones, more than 80% of them with a count of one. The top ten clonotypes cover approximately 20% of the sample.

The CDR1 and CDR2 encoded by the germline V gene are SGHRS and YFSETQ. Trimmed from V: 0 bases; trimmed from J: 3 bases; junction bases lacking a gene match: 6. Taken from cysteine to phenylalanine, the CDR3 has 15 residues. The only DNA kept is the CDR3, 45 bases in frame from the first base. Overall study outcomes, separate from this receptor: The amount of clinical and demographic metadata varied by source and participant and was provided uncurated.

Collaborating institutions collected whole blood in K2EDTA tubes following their own protocols. For TCRbeta analysis, collaborators shipped samples in one of three forms: frozen whole blood, isolated PBMCs, or DNA extracted from either of those sample types. In regard to this clone: Which antigen it targets is not known. No much larger clone exists at a distance of one base, and base qualities are not known.

The sequence was obtained from a woman aged 70-85 years with acute or convalescent COVID-19. The sample consisted of peripheral blood. Recombination connected TRBV5-1 to TRBJ2-7, and 7 junctional nucleotides match TRBD1. For the CDR3, the sequence is CASSLAPGQNYEQYF. In nucleotide form, the sequence is TGCGCCAGCAGCTTGGCCCCGGGACAGAACTACGAGCAGTACTTC.